This T cell receptor beta chain was recovered during a study of T cell repertoires in cytomegalovirus infection. Study-level information: Evidence of both CMV infection and a matching HLA type came from public TCR beta signatures. General study findings and limits: CMV carriers having the relevant HLA were flagged by cumulative public TCR beta family frequency.

A word on this clonotype: Antigen specificity is unknown.

TCRdb reanalysed the reads using MiXCR and keeps one entry per CDR3 protein. The table lists 350,000 to 500,000 distinct CDR3 sequences, approximately 33% of them singletons. The germline V gene has CDR1 SEHNR and CDR2 FQNEAQ (reference sequence). Germline trimming cut 4 bases from V and 10 bases from J; bases unmatched to any gene: 9. The CDR3 has 15 residues. This clonotype originated in a human donor in good health (CMV status not recorded). Some clones in this sample may be carry-over from other donors' samples. The rearrangement uses TRBV7-9 and TRBJ1-6, with 8 positions matching TRBD1. The material sequenced was PBMCs. This CDR3 reads CASSSGQGSYSPLHF. CDR3 DNA sequence: TGTGCCAGCAGCTCCGGACAGGGAAGTTACTCACCCCTCCACTTT.